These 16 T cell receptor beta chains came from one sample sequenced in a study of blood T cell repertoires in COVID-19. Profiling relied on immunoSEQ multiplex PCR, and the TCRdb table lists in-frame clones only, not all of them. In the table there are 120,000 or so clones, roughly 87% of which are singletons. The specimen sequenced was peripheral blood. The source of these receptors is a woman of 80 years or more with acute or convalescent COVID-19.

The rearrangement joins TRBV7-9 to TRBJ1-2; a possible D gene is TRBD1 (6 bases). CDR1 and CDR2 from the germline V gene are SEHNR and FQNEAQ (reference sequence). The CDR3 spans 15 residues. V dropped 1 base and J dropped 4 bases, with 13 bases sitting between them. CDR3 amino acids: CASSLEVRGGYGYTF. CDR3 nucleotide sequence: TGTGCCAGCAGCTTAGAGGTCAGGGGCGGCTATGGCTACACCTTC.

Here the CDR3 reads CSVGGDRRLNTEAFF. For the CDR3, the DNA is TGCAGCGTTGGTGGGGACAGGAGATTGAACACTGAAGCTTTCTTT. The chain carries TRBV29-1 and TRBJ1-1, with 8 bases matching TRBD1. The CDR3 covers 15 residues. In germline, CDR1 is SQVTM, CDR2 ANQGSEA. Germline trimming cut 4 bases from V and 0 bases from J; bases unmatched to any gene: 7.

The CDR3 loop is CASSPRTGEEETQYF. DNA for the CDR3: TGTGCCAGCTCACCAAGGACAGGGGAGGAAGAGACCCAGTACTTC. The genes are TRBV18 and TRBJ2-5, with 9 bases lining up with TRBD1. The germline V gene encodes CDR1 KGHSH and CDR2 LQKENI. The CDR3 covers 15 residues. V shed 2 bases, J shed 3 bases, and the junction held 4 bases outside the gene matches. Based on the CDR3 plus reference TRBV18 and TRBJ2-5, the full variable domain is NAGVMQNPRHLVRRRGQEARLRCSPMKGHSHVYWYRQLPEEGLKFMVYLQKENIIDESGMPKERFSAEFPKEGPSILRIQQVVRGDSAAYFCASSPRTGEEETQYFGPGTRLLVL.

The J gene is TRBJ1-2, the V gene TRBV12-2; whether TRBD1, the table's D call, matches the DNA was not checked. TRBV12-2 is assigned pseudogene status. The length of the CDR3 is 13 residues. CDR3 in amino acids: CASRLVRDYGYTF. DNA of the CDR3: TGTGCAAGTCGCTTAGTCAGGGACTATGGCTACACCTTC.

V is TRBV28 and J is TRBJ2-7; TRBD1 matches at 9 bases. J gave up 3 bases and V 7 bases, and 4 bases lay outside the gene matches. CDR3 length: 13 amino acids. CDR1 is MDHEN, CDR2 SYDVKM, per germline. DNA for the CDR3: TGTGCCAGCACTACGACAGGGGGCTACGAGCAGTACGTC. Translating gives CASTTTGGYEQYV.

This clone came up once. The CDR3 nucleotides are TGTGCCAGCGCACTCTGGACAGGGAAGACAGATACGCAGTATTTT. Translated, it gives CASALWTGKTDTQYF. This chain joins TRBV18 and TRBJ2-3; 8 bases agree with TRBD1. V lost 8 bases, J lost 3 bases, and 10 bases stayed unmatched. The CDR3 is made up of 15 amino acids. Germline lookup yields CDR1 KGHSH and CDR2 LQKENI.

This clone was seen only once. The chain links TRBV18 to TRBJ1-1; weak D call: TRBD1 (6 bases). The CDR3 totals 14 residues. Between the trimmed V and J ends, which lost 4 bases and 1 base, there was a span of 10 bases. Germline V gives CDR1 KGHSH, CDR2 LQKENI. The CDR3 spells CASSQIQGNTEAFF. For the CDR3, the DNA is TGTGCCAGCTCACAAATACAGGGGAACACTGAAGCTTTCTTT.

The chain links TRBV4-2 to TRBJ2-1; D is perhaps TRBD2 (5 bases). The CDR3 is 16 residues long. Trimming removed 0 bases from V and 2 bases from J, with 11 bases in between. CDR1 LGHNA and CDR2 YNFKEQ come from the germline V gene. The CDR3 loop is CASSQDRRVAYNEQFF. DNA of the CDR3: TGTGCCAGCAGCCAAGATCGGCGGGTGGCCTACAATGAGCAGTTCTTC.

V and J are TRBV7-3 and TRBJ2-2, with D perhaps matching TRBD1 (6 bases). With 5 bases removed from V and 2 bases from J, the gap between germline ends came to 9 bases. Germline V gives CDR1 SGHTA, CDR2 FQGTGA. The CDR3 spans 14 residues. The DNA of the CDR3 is TGTGCCAGCAGCCAACAGGGAAACACCGGGGAGCTGTTTTTT. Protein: CASSQQGNTGELFF.

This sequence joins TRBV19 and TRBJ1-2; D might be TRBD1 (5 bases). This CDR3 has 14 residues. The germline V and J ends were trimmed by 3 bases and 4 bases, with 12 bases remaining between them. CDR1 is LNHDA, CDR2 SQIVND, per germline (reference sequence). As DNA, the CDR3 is TGTGCCAGTAGTATGTCCAGGGCTGTCTATGGCTACACCTTC. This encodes CASSMSRAVYGYTF.

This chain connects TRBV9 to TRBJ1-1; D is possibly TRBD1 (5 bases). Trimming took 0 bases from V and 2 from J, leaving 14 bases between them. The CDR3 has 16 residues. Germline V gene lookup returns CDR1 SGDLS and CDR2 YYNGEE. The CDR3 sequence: CASSVVQSGGNTEAFF. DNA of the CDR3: TGTGCCAGCAGCGTAGTGCAGTCGGGGGGAAACACTGAAGCTTTCTTT.

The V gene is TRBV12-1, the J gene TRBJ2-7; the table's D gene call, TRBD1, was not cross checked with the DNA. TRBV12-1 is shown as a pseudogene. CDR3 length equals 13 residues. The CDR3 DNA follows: TGTGCCAGCAGCTTTTTCCAGGTCCCAGAGCAGTACTTC. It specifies CASSFFQVPEQYF.

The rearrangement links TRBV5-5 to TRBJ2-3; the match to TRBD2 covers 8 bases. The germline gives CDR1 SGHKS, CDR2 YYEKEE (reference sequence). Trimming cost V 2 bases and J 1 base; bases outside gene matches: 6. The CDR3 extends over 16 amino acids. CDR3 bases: TGTGCCAGCAGCTTCCTACAAGCGGGGGGCACAGATACGCAGTATTTT. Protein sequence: CASSFLQAGGTDTQYF.

The CDR3 DNA sequence: TGCGCCAGCAGCTTAGGGACTGGGGTAGCCGAGCAGTACTTC. Protein: CASSLGTGVAEQYF. The chain has TRBV5-1 and TRBJ2-7; TRBD2 might be the D (6 bases). This CDR3 spans 14 amino acids. Trimming shortened V by 2 bases and J by 6 bases, and 15 bases separated the two germline ends. Germline CDR1 and CDR2: SGHRS and YFSETQ.

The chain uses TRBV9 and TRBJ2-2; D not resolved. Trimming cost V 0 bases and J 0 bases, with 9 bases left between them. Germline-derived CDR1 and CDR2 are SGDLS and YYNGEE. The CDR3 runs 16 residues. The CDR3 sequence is CASSVVAEANTGELFF. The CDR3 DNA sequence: TGTGCCAGCAGCGTAGTGGCAGAAGCGAACACCGGGGAGCTGTTTTTT.

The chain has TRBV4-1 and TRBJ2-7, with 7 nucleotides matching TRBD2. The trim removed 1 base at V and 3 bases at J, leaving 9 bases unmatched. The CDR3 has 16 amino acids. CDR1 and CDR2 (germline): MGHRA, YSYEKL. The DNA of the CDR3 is TGCGCCAGCAGCCAAGGCGGGGGATCTGGTTTCTACGAGCAGTACTTC. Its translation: CASSQGGGSGFYEQYF.